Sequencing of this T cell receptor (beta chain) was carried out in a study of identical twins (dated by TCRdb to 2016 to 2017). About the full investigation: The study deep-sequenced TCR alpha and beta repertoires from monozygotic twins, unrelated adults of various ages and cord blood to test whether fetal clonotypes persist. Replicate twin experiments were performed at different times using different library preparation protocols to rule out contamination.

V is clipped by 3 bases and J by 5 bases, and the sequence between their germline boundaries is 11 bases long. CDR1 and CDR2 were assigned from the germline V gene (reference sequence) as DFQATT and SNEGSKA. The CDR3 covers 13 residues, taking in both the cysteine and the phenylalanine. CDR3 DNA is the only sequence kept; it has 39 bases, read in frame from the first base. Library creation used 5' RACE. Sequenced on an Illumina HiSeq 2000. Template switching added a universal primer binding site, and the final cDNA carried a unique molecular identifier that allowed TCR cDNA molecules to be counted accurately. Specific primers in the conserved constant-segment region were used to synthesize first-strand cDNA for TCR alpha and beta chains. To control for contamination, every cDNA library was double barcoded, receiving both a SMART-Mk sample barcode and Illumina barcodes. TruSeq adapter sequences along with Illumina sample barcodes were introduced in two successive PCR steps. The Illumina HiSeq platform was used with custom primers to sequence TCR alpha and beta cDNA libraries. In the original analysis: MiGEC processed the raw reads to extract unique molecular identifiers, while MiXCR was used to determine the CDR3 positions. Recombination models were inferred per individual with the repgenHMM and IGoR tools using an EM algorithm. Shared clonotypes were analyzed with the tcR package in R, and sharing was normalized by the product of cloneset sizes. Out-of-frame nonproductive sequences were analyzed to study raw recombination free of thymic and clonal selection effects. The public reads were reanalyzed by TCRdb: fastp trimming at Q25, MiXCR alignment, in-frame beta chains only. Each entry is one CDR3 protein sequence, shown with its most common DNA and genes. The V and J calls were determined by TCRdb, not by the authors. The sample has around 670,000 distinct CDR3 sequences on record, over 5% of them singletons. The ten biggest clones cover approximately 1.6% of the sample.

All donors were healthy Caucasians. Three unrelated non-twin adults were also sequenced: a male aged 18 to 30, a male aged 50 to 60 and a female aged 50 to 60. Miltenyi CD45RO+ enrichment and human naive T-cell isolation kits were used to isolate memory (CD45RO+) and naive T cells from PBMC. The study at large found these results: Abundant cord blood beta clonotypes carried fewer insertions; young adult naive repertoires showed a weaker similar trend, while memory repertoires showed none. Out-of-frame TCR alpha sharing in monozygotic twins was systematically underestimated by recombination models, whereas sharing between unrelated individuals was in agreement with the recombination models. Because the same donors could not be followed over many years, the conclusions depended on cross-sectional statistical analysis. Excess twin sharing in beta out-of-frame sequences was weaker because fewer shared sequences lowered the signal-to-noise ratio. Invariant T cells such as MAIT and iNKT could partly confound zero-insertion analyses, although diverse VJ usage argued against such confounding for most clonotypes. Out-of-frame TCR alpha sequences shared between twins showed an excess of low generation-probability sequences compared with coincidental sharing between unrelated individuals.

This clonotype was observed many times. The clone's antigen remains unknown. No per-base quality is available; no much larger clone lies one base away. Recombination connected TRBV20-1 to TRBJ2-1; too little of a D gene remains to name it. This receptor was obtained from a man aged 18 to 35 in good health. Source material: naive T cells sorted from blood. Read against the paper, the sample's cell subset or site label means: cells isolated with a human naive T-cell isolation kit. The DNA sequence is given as TGCAGTGCTAGGGTTCAGGCCAACAATGAGCAGTTCTTC. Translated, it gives CSARVQANNEQFF.